The rows below give T cell receptor beta chains drawn from one sample of a study of shared clonotypes between healthy human individuals. Libraries were prepared by immunoSEQ multiplex PCR; TCRdb keeps only in-frame clonotypes and omits some of them. The sample includes some 1,600,000 clones, 95% to 99% of them seen just once. Sequencing was done on a sample of naive CD4+ T cells sorted from blood. The receptors shown here come from a man aged 30 to 39 in good health. CDR3s include the opening cysteine and the closing phenylalanine or tryptophan. The order of the fields is clone size, V gene, J gene, D gene, CDR3 DNA, CDR3 protein. D genes are given only for firm matches. The size field is filled for only some rows; it gives once, few, many or a size class.

.	TRBV19	TRBJ2-6	.	TGTGCCAGTAGTGGGCGACACAACTCTGGGGCCAACGTCCTGACTTTC	CASSGRHNSGANVLTF
.	TRBV12-2	TRBJ2-7	.	TGTGCAAGTCGCGATAGCGGGAGCTCCTACGAGCAGTACTTC	CASRDSGSSYEQYF
.	TRBV6-5	TRBJ1-1	.	TGTGCCAGCAGCATCCCGGGGGGCACTGAAGCTTTCTTT	CASSIPGGTEAFF
.	TRBV5-1	TRBJ2-5	TRBD2	TGCGCCAGCAGCTTGGAGCCACCCGGGGGGTCAGAGACCCAGTACTTC	CASSLEPPGGSETQYF
.	TRBV28	TRBJ2-2	.	TGTGCCAGCACTGCTAATGGACCTAACACCGGGGAGCTGTTTTTT	CASTANGPNTGELFF
.	TRBV7-9	TRBJ2-4	.	TGTGCCAGCAGCTTAGCCAGGGGGGTGTCGGGCAAAAACATTCAGTACTTC	CASSLARGVSGKNIQYF
.	TRBV5-4	TRBJ2-1	TRBD2	TGTGCCAGCAGCCCGACTAGCGGGAGGTTTAATGAGCAGTTCTTC	CASSPTSGRFNEQFF
.	TRBV29-1	TRBJ1-5	.	TGCAGCGTTACCCGGGACACAAATCAGCCCCAGCATTTT	CSVTRDTNQPQHF
.	TRBV5-1	TRBJ1-1	TRBD1	TGCGCCAGCAGCTCTATGGGACAGCGAAACACTGAAGCTTTCTTT	CASSSMGQRNTEAFF
.	TRBV11-2	TRBJ2-2	.	TGTGCCAGCAGCTCATGGGGTGGGATCGGGGAGCTGTTTTTT	CASSSWGGIGELFF
.	TRBV2	TRBJ1-4	.	TGTGCCAGCAGTAGACAGACCACTAATGAAAAACTGTTTTTT	CASSRQTTNEKLFF
.	TRBV2	TRBJ1-1	.	TGTGCCAGCAGCTTACAGGGCCCGAGCACTGAAGCTTTCTTT	CASSLQGPSTEAFF
.	TRBV5-6	TRBJ2-7	TRBD2	TGTGCCAGCAGCTTGACTAGCGGTCCCTACGAGCAGTACTTC	CASSLTSGPYEQYF
.	TRBV30	TRBJ1-1	.	TGTGCCTGCGGACAGCCGAACACTGAAGCTTTCTTT	CACGQPNTEAFF
.	TRBV28	TRBJ2-7	TRBD2	TGTGCCAGCAGTTTCGGAAGTAGCGGGGGCCCCTACGAGCAGTACTTC	CASSFGSSGGPYEQYF
.	TRBV5-1	TRBJ2-1	TRBD2	TGCGCCAGCAGCTTGGACAGCGGGACCTATGTTGAGCAGTTCTTC	CASSLDSGTYVEQFF
.	TRBV29-1	TRBJ1-2	.	TGCAGCGTTGCGTCGGTTCTCTATGGCTACACCTTC	CSVASVLYGYTF
once	TRBV13	TRBJ2-1	.	TGTGCCAGCAGCCTCCTGGGGGGCGGCTACAATGAGCAGTTCTTC	CASSLLGGGYNEQFF
.	TRBV19	TRBJ1-5	.	TGTGCCAGTAGTCCCTCTCGGGTTGGCAATCAGCCCCAGCATTTT	CASSPSRVGNQPQHF
.	TRBV7-3	TRBJ2-1	TRBD2	TGTGCCAGCAGCTTCGCCGGGACTAGCGGTTACAATGAGCAGTTCTTC	CASSFAGTSGYNEQFF
.	TRBV29-1	TRBJ2-5	TRBD1	TGCAGCGCCGGGACAGGCTTTCAAGAGACCCAGTACTTC	CSAGTGFQETQYF
.	TRBV9	TRBJ2-5	.	TGTGCCAGCAGCGTAGGTCAGGTAAAAGAGACCCAGTACTTC	CASSVGQVKETQYF
.	TRBV6-6	TRBJ2-7	.	TGTGCCAGCAGTTACGGGGGAACCACCTACGAGCAGTACTTC	CASSYGGTTYEQYF
once	TRBV28	TRBJ2-1	.	TGTGCCAGCACCATTGGGCTATCCTACAATGAGCAGTTCTTC	CASTIGLSYNEQFF
.	TRBV6-1	TRBJ1-1	.	TGTGCCAGCGGGTCGACGCCGAACACTGAAGCTTTCTTT	CASGSTPNTEAFF
.	TRBV25-1	TRBJ2-5	.	TGTGCCAGCAGTGGTGACGGGGCACGGAAGACCCAGTACTTC	CASSGDGARKTQYF
.	TRBV6-5	TRBJ2-2	TRBD1	TGTGCCAGCAGTTACCTGGACAGGGGGTACACCGGGGAGCTGTTTTTT	CASSYLDRGYTGELFF
.	TRBV9	TRBJ2-7	TRBD2	TGTGCCAGCAGCCCTAGCGGAAACTCCTACGAGCAGTACTTC	CASSPSGNSYEQYF
once	TRBV19	TRBJ2-7	.	TGTGCCAGTAGTACGACGGCCTACGAGCAGTACTTC	CASSTTAYEQYF
.	TRBV9	TRBJ2-5	.	TGTGCCAGCAGCGCCGACCAAGAGACCCAGTACTTC	CASSADQETQYF
.	TRBV29-1	TRBJ2-3	TRBD2	TGCAGCGCGGGACTAGCGGTCCACACAGATACGCAGTATTTT	CSAGLAVHTDTQYF